The next 32 T cell receptor beta chains were all read from a single sample in a study of radiation and T cells in renal cell carcinoma. Libraries were prepared by immunoSEQ multiplex PCR; TCRdb keeps only in-frame clonotypes and omits some of them. In the table there are 130,000 to 150,000 clones, 70% to 90% of which are singletons. Time point specified: baseline pretreatment blood. The treatment is: 15 Gy SBRT to primary tumor, nephrectomy 4 weeks later. The material was blood, obtained from a patient whose treatment included radiotherapy and nephrectomy. These receptors were taken from a woman aged 50 to 60 with renal cell carcinoma.

The V gene is TRBV5-1, the J gene TRBJ2-1; TRBD2 might be the D (6 bases). The CDR3 is 15 residues long. V lost 0 bases and J lost 5, with 12 bases in between. CDR1 and CDR2 from the germline V gene are SGHRS and YFSETQ. The CDR3 bases are TGCGCCAGCAGCTTGGTTCGGGACTCAGACAATGAGCAGTTCTTC. Translation: CASSLVRDSDNEQFF.

The chain carries TRBV15 and TRBJ2-5, with 8 bases that match TRBD2. The germline V gene encodes CDR1 LNHNV and CDR2 YYDKDF (reference sequence). The CDR3 extends over 15 amino acids. Unmatched junction bases numbered 10, after V lost 5 bases and J lost 5 bases. The CDR3 nucleotides read TGTGCCACCAGCGGACGGACTAGCCCCGTGGAGACCCAGTACTTC. Protein sequence: CATSGRTSPVETQYF.

J is TRBJ1-1 and V is TRBV6-5; 10 bases align to TRBD1. CDR1 is MNHEY, CDR2 SVGAGI, per germline. V lost 6 bases and J lost 4; bases outside the gene matches: 5. CDR3 length: 14 residues. The chain's CDR3 is CASSHRTGGTEAFF. In DNA form, the CDR3 reads TGTGCCAGCAGCCACCGGACAGGGGGCACTGAAGCTTTCTTT.

This chain connects TRBV7-2 to TRBJ2-3; 7 bases fit TRBD2. This CDR3 contains 15 residues. Germline assignment: CDR1 SGHTA and CDR2 FQGNSA. Unmatched junction bases numbered 9, after V lost 6 bases and J lost 3 bases. The CDR3 reads CASRSVSGRTDTQYF. For the CDR3, the DNA is TGTGCCAGCAGGTCTGTTAGCGGGCGAACAGATACGCAGTATTTT.

The CDR3 sequence is CASSLDGVETQYF. DNA of the CDR3: TGTGCCAGCAGCTTAGATGGAGTAGAGACCCAGTACTTC. The chain is built from TRBV7-2 and TRBJ2-5; D uncertain. V lost 1 base and J lost 4, with 7 bases in between. CDR1 and CDR2 from the germline V gene are SGHTA and FQGNSA. This CDR3 is 13 amino acids long.

The chain couples TRBV15 to TRBJ1-2, with a weak D call TRBD1 (6 bases). Trimming pared 5 bases from V and 5 bases from J, leaving 12 bases between. Germline CDR1 LNHNV, CDR2 YYDKDF (reference sequence). This CDR3 has 13 residues. The CDR3: CATSPEGGYGYTF. The CDR3 bases are TGTGCCACCAGCCCAGAGGGGGGGTATGGCTACACCTTC.

The rearrangement joins TRBV2 to TRBJ1-1, with TRBD1 matching 9 bases. Unmatched junction bases numbered 6, after V lost 6 bases and J lost 4 bases. This CDR3 is 14 amino acids long. CDR1 SNHLY and CDR2 FYNNEI come from the germline V gene. Written as DNA, the CDR3 is TGTGCCAGCAGACTGACAGGGGGGAGCACTGAAGCTTTCTTT. Its protein product is CASRLTGGSTEAFF.

The chain combines TRBV30 with TRBJ1-3; D is unresolved. CDR3 length equals 13 residues. Deletions cut 4 bases from V and 3 bases from J, with 10 bases between. Germline V CDR1 and CDR2: GTSNPN, SVGIG (reference sequence). The CDR3 region is CAWTLLNGNTIYF. CDR3 DNA: TGTGCCTGGACCCTTTTGAATGGAAACACCATATATTTT.

The chain couples TRBV19 to TRBJ1-2; D is undetermined. Per the germline V gene, CDR1 is LNHDA and CDR2 is SQIVND (reference sequence). The CDR3 runs 15 residues. V shed 5 bases and J shed 5 bases, with 18 bases lying between them. This chain's CDR3 is CASSADLLVGYGYTF. In DNA form, the CDR3 reads TGTGCCAGTAGTGCAGATCTACTGGTGGGTTATGGCTACACCTTC.

The chain combines TRBV6-1 with TRBJ2-5; D ambiguous. Germline lookup yields CDR1 MNHNS and CDR2 SASEGT. The CDR3 is 16 amino acids. V was clipped by 2 bases and J by 5 bases, with 18 bases between them. CDR3 sequence reads: CASSEFGQNSWETQYF. CDR3 DNA sequence: TGTGCCAGCAGTGAATTCGGGCAGAATAGTTGGGAGACCCAGTACTTC.

The J gene is TRBJ1-3, the V gene TRBV11-2; the match to TRBD1 covers 7 bases. CDR3 length equals 15 residues. Per germline, CDR1 SGHAT and CDR2 FQNNGV. Unmatched junction bases numbered 4, after V lost 3 bases and J lost 2 bases. DNA for the CDR3: TGTGCCAGCAGCTTGGGAGGGGGCCCTGGAAACACCATATATTTT. As protein: CASSLGGGPGNTIYF.

The chain recombines TRBV5-6 with TRBJ2-2; TRBD2 matches 12 bases. This CDR3 region has 18 residues. The V segment lost 4 bases and the J segment 6 bases; nucleotides outside the gene matches: 13. Germline-derived CDR1 and CDR2 are SGHDT and YYEEEE. The DNA of the CDR3 is TGTGCCAGCAGCCCGGGCCCCCTAGCGGGGGGGCTTTCCGGGGAGCTGTTTTTT. This sequence encodes CASSPGPLAGGLSGELFF.

This rearrangement joins TRBV5-4 to TRBJ2-2, with unresolved D. This CDR3 spans 15 amino acids. Trimming pared 0 bases from V and 1 base from J, leaving 7 bases between. Germline loops: CDR1 SGHNT, CDR2 YYREEE (reference sequence). CDR3 in amino acids: CASSLAGLNTGELFF. The CDR3 nucleotides read TGTGCCAGCAGCTTGGCTGGGTTGAACACCGGGGAGCTGTTTTTT. The full variable domain, with the rest looked up from reference TRBV5-4 and TRBJ2-2, is ETGVTQSPTHLIKTRGQQVTLRCSSQSGHNTVSWYQQALGQGPQFIFQYYREEENGRGNFPPRFSGLQFPNYSSELNVNALELDDSALYLCASSLAGLNTGELFFGEGSRLTVL.

This chain links TRBV7-9 with TRBJ2-5, with 8 nucleotides matching TRBD2. In germline, CDR1 is SEHNR, CDR2 FQNEAQ (reference sequence). Germline trimming cut 5 bases from V and 5 bases from J; bases unmatched to any gene: 10. CDR3 length equals 15 residues. The CDR3: CASSAGLAGGETQYF. The DNA of the CDR3 is TGTGCCAGCAGCGCCGGACTAGCTGGTGGGGAGACCCAGTACTTC.

The chain links TRBV7-2 to TRBJ1-1; D not resolved. The CDR3 contains 12 residues. V was shortened by 1 base and J by 9 bases, with 9 bases between the two germline ends. Germline lookup yields CDR1 SGHTA and CDR2 FQGNSA. The CDR3, as DNA: TGTGCCAGCAGCTTAGTATCGGTGAAAGCTTTCTTT. Amino acids: CASSLVSVKAFF.

The chain combines TRBV7-2 with TRBJ2-7; 7 nucleotides agree with TRBD2. Trimming cost V 3 bases and J 3 bases; bases outside gene matches: 5. The germline V gene has CDR1 SGHTA and CDR2 FQGNSA. This CDR3 contains 14 residues. CDR3 in DNA: TGTGCCAGCAGCTTGGACGGGGGGAGCTACGAGCAGTACTTC. This gives the protein CASSLDGGSYEQYF.

V and J are TRBV4-3 and TRBJ2-5; maybe TRBD2 (5 bases). The ends were cut back, 1 base at V and 2 bases at J, with 17 bases in the middle. This CDR3 contains 17 residues. Germline-derived CDR1 and CDR2 are LGHNA and YSLEER. In nucleotides, the CDR3 is TGCGCCAGCAGCCAAGGGGTCGGGTACGGGGAACAAGAGACCCAGTACTTC. Translating gives CASSQGVGYGEQETQYF.

This CDR3 is CASTTIAGGREQYF. Written as DNA, the CDR3 is TGTGCCAGCACCACAATAGCGGGGGGGCGCGAGCAGTACTTC. The chain combines TRBV6-6 with TRBJ2-7, with 11 bases that match TRBD2. Germline V gives CDR1 MNHNY, CDR2 SVGAGI (reference sequence). Unmatched junction bases numbered 8, after V lost 7 bases and J lost 6 bases. This CDR3 has 14 amino acids.

The chain employs TRBV30 and TRBJ1-2, with a weak D call TRBD1 (6 bases). The CDR3 sequence is 14 residues long. Per germline, CDR1 GTSNPN and CDR2 SVGIG (reference sequence). Trimming removed 7 bases at V and 0 bases at J, with 15 bases between. The DNA of the CDR3 is TGTGCCTCCGCCCACGGACAGACTAACTATGGCTACACCTTC. It is translated as CASAHGQTNYGYTF.

This chain joins TRBV12-5 and TRBJ2-3; D is possibly TRBD1 or TRBD2 (5 bases each). Germline-derived CDR1 and CDR2 are LGHNT and FRNRAP. This CDR3 contains 14 residues. V shed 0 bases and J shed 7 bases, with 11 bases lying between them. CDR3 sequence reads: CASGLVGTGNTQYF. In DNA, the CDR3 is TGTGCTAGTGGTTTGGTAGGGACGGGGAATACGCAGTATTTT.

The DNA of the CDR3 is TGTGCCAGCAGCAAATGCCACAATGAGCAGTTCTTC. Amino acid sequence: CASSKCHNEQFF. The genes are TRBV21-1 and TRBJ2-1. TRBV21-1 is recorded as a pseudogene. The CDR3 is made up of 12 amino acids.

This chain joins TRBV28 and TRBJ1-2, with a tentative D call TRBD1 (6 bases). Germline V gene sequence: CDR1 MDHEN, CDR2 SYDVKM. This CDR3 has 16 residues. Trimming took off 6 bases at V and 7 bases at J, with 24 bases between the two ends. The CDR3 loop reads CASRTDSLTVRSGYTF. The DNA for the CDR3 is TGTGCCAGCAGAACGGACAGCCTAACGGTTAGAAGTGGCTACACCTTC.

This chain connects TRBV25-1 to TRBJ2-3; D gene ambiguous. The V end lost 0 bases, the J end lost 2 bases, and 9 bases lay between the germline ends. CDR3 size: 15 residues. Germline loops: CDR1 MGHDK, CDR2 SYGVNS. The CDR3 coding sequence is TGTGCCAGCAGTGAATACCGCGGTTTCACAGATACGCAGTATTTT. Translation gives CASSEYRGFTDTQYF. The full variable domain, its missing parts supplied by reference TRBV25-1 and TRBJ2-3, is EADIYQTPRYLVIGTGKKITLECSQTMGHDKMYWYQQDPGMELHLIHYSYGVNSTEKGDLSSESTVSRIRTEHFPLTLESARPSHTSQYLCASSEYRGFTDTQYFGPGTRLTVL.

This clone came up once. V is TRBV5-1 and J is TRBJ2-5, with D maybe TRBD1 (5 bases). The germline gives CDR1 SGHRS, CDR2 YFSETQ. Trimming removed 2 bases at V and 5 bases at J, with 13 bases between. The CDR3 sequence is 14 residues long. The CDR3 region is CASSFSPGMETQYF. CDR3 sequence (DNA): TGCGCCAGCAGCTTTTCTCCAGGGATGGAGACCCAGTACTTC.

The chain carries TRBV10-2 and TRBJ1-2; D is perhaps TRBD1 (6 bases). Per germline, CDR1 WSHSY and CDR2 SAAADI. The V end lost 2 bases, the J end lost 4 bases, and 11 bases lay between the germline ends. The CDR3 consists of 14 residues. CDR3 in DNA: TGCGCCAGCAGTGAGCGTGACAGGACCTATGGCTACACCTTC. Its protein is CASSERDRTYGYTF.

This chain joins TRBV7-9 and TRBJ1-1; 7 nucleotides agree with TRBD1. Trimming cost V 5 bases and J 5 bases; bases outside gene matches: 5. CDR1 and CDR2 from the germline V gene are SEHNR and FQNEAQ (reference sequence). The CDR3 has 13 amino acids. The CDR3 spells CASSLGGGTEAFF. CDR3 nucleotide sequence: TGTGCCAGCAGCCTAGGGGGCGGGACTGAAGCTTTCTTT. The complete variable domain, with remaining parts taken from reference TRBV7-9 and TRBJ1-1, reads DTGVSQNPRHKITKRGQNVTFRCDPISEHNRLYWYRQTLGQGPEFLTYFQNEAQLEKSRLLSDRFSAERPKGSFSTLEIQRTEQGDSAMYLCASSLGGGTEAFFGQGTRLTVV.

The chain recombines TRBV6-5 with TRBJ1-5, with D perhaps TRBD1 (6 bases). The CDR3 runs 15 residues. V shed 4 bases and J shed 7 bases, with 17 bases lying between them. Germline lookup yields CDR1 MNHEY and CDR2 SVGAGI. CDR3 loop: CASSSHEGERQPQHF. The CDR3 nucleotides read TGTGCCAGCAGTTCGCACGAGGGGGAACGGCAGCCCCAGCATTTT.

CDR3 region: CASSQDGTGGSYEQYF. Here the CDR3 DNA reads TGTGCCAGCAGCCAAGATGGGACAGGGGGATCCTACGAGCAGTACTTC. This rearrangement joins TRBV4-2 to TRBJ2-7; TRBD1 aligns across 11 bases. This CDR3 contains 16 residues. Germline lookup yields CDR1 LGHNA and CDR2 YNFKEQ. The junction had 2 bases not matched to a gene; V was cut back by 0 bases and J by 1 base.

This clone was observed once. The chain links TRBV9 to TRBJ2-3, with TRBD1 matching over 9 bases. The J segment lost 3 bases and the V segment lost 9 bases, leaving 11 bases of the junction unmatched. Germline loops: CDR1 SGDLS, CDR2 YYNGEE. The CDR3 runs 15 residues. The CDR3 reads CATRRGDRETDTQYF. CDR3 DNA: TGTGCCACCAGGAGGGGGGACAGGGAAACAGATACGCAGTATTTT.

The rearrangement joins TRBV6-6 to TRBJ1-1; a possible D gene is TRBD1 (6 bases). This CDR3 region has 13 residues. V was pared by 2 bases and J by 8 bases, with 12 bases between. Looked up from germline, CDR1 is MNHNY and CDR2 is SVGAGI (reference sequence). CDR3 coding DNA: TGTGCCAGCAGTTACCCGCGGGGGACAGAAGCTTTCTTT. Translating it yields CASSYPRGTEAFF.

V and J are TRBV5-6 and TRBJ1-3, with a possible D match to TRBD1 (6 bases). V shed 4 bases and J shed 6 bases, with 17 bases lying between them. This CDR3 spans 15 amino acids. From germline, CDR1 is SGHDT and CDR2 YYEEEE. The CDR3 DNA reads as TGTGCCAGCAGCCTGTGGGGGACAATAGAAAACACCATATATTTT. This gives the protein CASSLWGTIENTIYF.

The chain employs TRBV9 and TRBJ2-2, with unresolved D. V was pared by 4 bases and J by 6 bases, with 10 bases between. CDR3 length: 13 residues. Germline V gene lookup returns CDR1 SGDLS and CDR2 YYNGEE. This chain's CDR3 is CASSPIVAGELFF. Here the CDR3 DNA reads TGTGCCAGCAGCCCCATTGTAGCCGGGGAGCTGTTTTTT.